This paragraph reports one T cell receptor (beta chain). Its antigen is not identified. The CDR3 has 15 amino acids. V gave up 1 base and J gave up 6 bases, with 10 bases separating them. Germline V gene lookup returns CDR1 MNHNS and CDR2 SASEGT. This sample stems from a study of cytomegalovirus exposure and HLA in healthy donors. Whole-study results and caveats: Later work showed greater clonal expansion in HLA-associated TCR beta chains than in equally common others.

PCR was performed using 60 Vbeta and 13 Jbeta primers. The table came from immunoSEQ multiplex PCR; TCRdb's copy has only in-frame clones and leaves some out. This table holds approximately 150,000 clones, just over 65% found once. This sequence joins TRBV6-1 and TRBJ1-6; possible D gene TRBD1, 6 bases. Material: PBMCs. This TCR was recovered from a woman aged 60-75 years in good health and CMV-seronegative. CDR3: CASSEEGVGNSPLHF. CDR3 bases: TGTGCCAGCAGTGAAGAGGGGGTAGGTAATTCACCCCTCCACTTT.